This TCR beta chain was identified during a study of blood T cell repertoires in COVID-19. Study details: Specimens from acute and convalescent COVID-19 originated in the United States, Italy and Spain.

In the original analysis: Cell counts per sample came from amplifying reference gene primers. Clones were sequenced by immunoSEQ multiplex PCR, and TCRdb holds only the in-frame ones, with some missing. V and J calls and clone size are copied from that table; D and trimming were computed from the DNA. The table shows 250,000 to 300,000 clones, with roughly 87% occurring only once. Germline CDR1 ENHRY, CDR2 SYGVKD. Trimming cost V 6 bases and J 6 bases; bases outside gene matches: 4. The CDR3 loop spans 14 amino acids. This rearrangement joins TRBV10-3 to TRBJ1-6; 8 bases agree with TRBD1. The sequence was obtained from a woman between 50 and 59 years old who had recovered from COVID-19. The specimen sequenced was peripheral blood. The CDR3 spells CAIRATGGNSPLHF. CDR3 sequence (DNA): TGTGCCATCAGGGCCACAGGGGGTAATTCACCCCTCCACTTT.